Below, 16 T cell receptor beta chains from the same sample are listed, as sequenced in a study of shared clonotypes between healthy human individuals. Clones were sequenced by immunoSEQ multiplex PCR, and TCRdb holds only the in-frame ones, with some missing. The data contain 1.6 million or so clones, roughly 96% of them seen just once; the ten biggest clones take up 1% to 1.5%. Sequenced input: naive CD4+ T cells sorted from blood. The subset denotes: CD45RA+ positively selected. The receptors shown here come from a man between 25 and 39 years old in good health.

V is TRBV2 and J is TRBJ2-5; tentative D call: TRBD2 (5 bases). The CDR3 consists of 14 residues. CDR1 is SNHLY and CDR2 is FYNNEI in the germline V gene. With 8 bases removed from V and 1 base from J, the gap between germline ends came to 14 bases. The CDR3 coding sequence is TGTGCCAGCCTACGTCGGGGAACCCAAGAGACCCAGTACTTC. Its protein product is CASLRRGTQETQYF.

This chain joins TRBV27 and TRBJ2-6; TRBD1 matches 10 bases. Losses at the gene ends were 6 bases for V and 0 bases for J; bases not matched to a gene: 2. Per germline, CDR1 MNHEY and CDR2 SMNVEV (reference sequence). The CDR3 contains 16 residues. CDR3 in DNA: TGTGCCAGCAGGCGACAGGGGGCCTCTGGGGCCAACGTCCTGACTTTC. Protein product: CASRRQGASGANVLTF.

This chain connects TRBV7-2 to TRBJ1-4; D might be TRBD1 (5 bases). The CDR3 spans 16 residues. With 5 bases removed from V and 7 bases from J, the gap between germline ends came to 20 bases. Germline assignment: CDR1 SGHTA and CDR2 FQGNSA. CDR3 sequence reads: CASSPGAAGMGEKLFF. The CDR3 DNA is TGTGCCAGCAGCCCCGGGGCAGCGGGGATGGGTGAAAAACTGTTTTTT.

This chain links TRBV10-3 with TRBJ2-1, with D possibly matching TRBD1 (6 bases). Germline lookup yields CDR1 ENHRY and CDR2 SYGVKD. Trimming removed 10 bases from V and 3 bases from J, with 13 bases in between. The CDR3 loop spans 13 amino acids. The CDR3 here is CATETGNYNEQFF. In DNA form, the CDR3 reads TGTGCCACCGAGACAGGAAACTACAATGAGCAGTTCTTC.

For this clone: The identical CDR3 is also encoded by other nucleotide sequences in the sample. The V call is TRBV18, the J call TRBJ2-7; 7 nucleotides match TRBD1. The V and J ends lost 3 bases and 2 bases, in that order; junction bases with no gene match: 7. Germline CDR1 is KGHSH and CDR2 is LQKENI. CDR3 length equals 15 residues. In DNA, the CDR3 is TGTGCCAGCTCACCGACCGGGACAGCCACCTACGAGCAGTACTTC. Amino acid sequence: CASSPTGTATYEQYF.

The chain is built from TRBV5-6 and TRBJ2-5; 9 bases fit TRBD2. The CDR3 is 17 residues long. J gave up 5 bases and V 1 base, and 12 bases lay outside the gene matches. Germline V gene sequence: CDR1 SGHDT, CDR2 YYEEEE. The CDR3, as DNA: TGTGCCAGCAGCTTGCTGAGTAGCGGGAGACAAAGGGAGACCCAGTACTTC. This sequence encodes CASSLLSSGRQRETQYF.

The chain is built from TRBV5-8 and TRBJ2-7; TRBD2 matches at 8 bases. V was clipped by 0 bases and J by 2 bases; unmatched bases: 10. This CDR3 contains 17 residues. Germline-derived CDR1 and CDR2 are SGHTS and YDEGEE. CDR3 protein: CASSLGLALGVPYEQYF. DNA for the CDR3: TGTGCCAGCAGCTTGGGACTAGCGTTAGGGGTCCCCTACGAGCAGTACTTC.

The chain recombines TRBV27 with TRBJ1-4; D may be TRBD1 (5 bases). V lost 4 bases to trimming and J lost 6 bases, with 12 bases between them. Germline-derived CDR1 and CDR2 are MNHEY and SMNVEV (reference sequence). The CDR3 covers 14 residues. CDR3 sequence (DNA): TGTGCCAGCAGTTCTGCGCAGGGTCATGAAAAACTGTTTTTT. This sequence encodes CASSSAQGHEKLFF.

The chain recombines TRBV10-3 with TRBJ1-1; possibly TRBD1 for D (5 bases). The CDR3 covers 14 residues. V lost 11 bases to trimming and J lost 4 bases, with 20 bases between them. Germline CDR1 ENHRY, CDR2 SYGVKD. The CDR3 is CASGGGLTGTEAFF. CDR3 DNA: TGTGCCTCCGGGGGGGGACTGACTGGCACTGAAGCTTTCTTT.

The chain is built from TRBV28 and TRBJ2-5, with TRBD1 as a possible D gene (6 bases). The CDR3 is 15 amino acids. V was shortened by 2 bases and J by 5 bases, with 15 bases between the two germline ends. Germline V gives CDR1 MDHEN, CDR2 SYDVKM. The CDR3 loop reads CASSLIDRFLETQYF. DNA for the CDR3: TGTGCCAGCAGTTTAATCGACAGGTTTTTGGAGACCCAGTACTTC.

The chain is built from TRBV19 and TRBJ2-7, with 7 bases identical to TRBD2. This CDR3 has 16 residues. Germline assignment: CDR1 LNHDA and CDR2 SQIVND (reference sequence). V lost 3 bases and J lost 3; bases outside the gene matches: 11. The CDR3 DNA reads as TGTGCCAGTAGTATTTATGCGGGAGTTATCGGCTACGAGCAGTACTTC. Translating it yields CASSIYAGVIGYEQYF.

CDR3 DNA sequence: TGTGCCAGCAGTTTGGTGCCCACAGATACGCAGTATTTT. Amino acids: CASSLVPTDTQYF. The chain combines TRBV28 with TRBJ2-3; no definite D call. Germline V gives CDR1 MDHEN, CDR2 SYDVKM. V was trimmed by 3 bases and J by 2 bases, leaving 6 bases between them. The CDR3 runs 13 residues.

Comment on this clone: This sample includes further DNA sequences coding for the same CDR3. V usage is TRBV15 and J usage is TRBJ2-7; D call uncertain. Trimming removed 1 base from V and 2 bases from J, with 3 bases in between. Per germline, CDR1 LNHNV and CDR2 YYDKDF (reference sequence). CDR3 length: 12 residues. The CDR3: CATSRGAYEQYF. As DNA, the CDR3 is TGTGCCACCAGCAGAGGAGCCTACGAGCAGTACTTC.

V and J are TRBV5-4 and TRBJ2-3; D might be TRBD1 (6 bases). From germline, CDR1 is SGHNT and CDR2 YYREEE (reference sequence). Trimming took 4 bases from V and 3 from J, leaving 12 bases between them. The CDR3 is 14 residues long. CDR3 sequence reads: CASSRGWGTDTQYF. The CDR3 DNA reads TGTGCCAGCAGCAGGGGGTGGGGAACAGATACGCAGTATTTT. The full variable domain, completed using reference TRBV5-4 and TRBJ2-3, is ETGVTQSPTHLIKTRGQQVTLRCSSQSGHNTVSWYQQALGQGPQFIFQYYREEENGRGNFPPRFSGLQFPNYSSELNVNALELDDSALYLCASSRGWGTDTQYFGPGTRLTVL.

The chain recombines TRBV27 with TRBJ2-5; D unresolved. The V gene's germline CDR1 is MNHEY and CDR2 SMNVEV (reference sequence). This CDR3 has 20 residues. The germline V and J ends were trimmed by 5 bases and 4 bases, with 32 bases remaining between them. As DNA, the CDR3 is TGTGCCAGCAGTCCCTTCCTTGGATGGAACCCAGATCAGCCGCGAGAGACCCAGTACTTC. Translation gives CASSPFLGWNPDQPRETQYF.

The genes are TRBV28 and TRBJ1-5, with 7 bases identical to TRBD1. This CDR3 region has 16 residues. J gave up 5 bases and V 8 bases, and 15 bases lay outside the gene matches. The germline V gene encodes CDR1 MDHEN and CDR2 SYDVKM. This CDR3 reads CASSLVGTVRDQPQHF. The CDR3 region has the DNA TGTGCCAGCTCCCTCGTCGGGACAGTGAGAGATCAGCCCCAGCATTTT. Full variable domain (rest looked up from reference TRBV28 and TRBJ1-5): DVKVTQSSRYLVKRTGEKVFLECVQDMDHENMFWYRQDPGLGLRLIYFSYDVKMKEKGDIPEGYSVSREKKERFSLILESASTNQTSMYLCASSLVGTVRDQPQHFGDGTRLSIL.